This entry lists 3 T cell receptor beta chains sequenced from one sample in a study of shared clonotypes between healthy human individuals. Repertoires were generated with immunoSEQ multiplex PCR, while TCRdb's copy carries only in-frame clones and drops some. In the table there are about 480,000 clones, nearly 80% of which are singletons. The sequenced material came from PBMCs. Source of these receptors: a woman between 40 and 50 years old in good health. Some clones in this sample may be carry-over from other donors' samples.

A note on this clone: Its ends do not fully match the called genes, so a read error is possible. The chain joins TRBV2 to TRBJ2-7; TRBD1 might be the D (6 bases). This CDR3 is built from 10 residues. The germline gives CDR1 SNHLY, CDR2 FYNNEI. The CDR3 region has the DNA TGTGCCAGCAGGGACAGATTCTGGGGCTTC. It codes for CASRDRFWGF.

This chain joins TRBV10-3 and TRBJ1-4, with no clear D. V was clipped by 10 bases and J by 0 bases, with 12 bases between them. CDR1 and CDR2 from the germline V gene are ENHRY and SYGVKD. The CDR3 extends over 14 amino acids. CDR3: CATSARATNEKLFF. The CDR3 nucleotides read TGTGCCACCTCCGCTAGAGCAACTAATGAAAAACTGTTTTTT.

The chain is built from TRBV19 and TRBJ2-3; TRBD1 agrees at 7 bases. V was clipped by 3 bases and J by 0 bases; unmatched bases: 6. This CDR3 is built from 16 residues. Germline V CDR1 and CDR2: LNHDA, SQIVND (reference sequence). CDR3 in amino acids: CASSISGRGSTDTQYF. The CDR3 DNA reads TGTGCCAGTAGTATCTCTGGCAGGGGGAGCACAGATACGCAGTATTTT.